This T cell receptor beta chain is drawn from a study of blood T cell repertoires in COVID-19. The wider study: T cells, B-cell-depleted T cells, or PBMCs provided the cDNA or gDNA that served as material.

As originally analysed: The authors estimated nucleated cell counts from reference gene primer amplification. This table comes from immunoSEQ multiplex PCR, and its TCRdb copy is limited to in-frame clones, with some not included. V and J calls and clone size are those listed in that table; D and trimming were worked out from the DNA. In the table there are roughly 130,000 clones, less than 90% of which are singletons. The CDR3 extends over 13 amino acids. V lost 4 bases to trimming and J lost 6 bases, with 9 bases between them. Germline values: CDR1 WNHNN, CDR2 SYGVQD (reference sequence). This clone has more than one count but fewer than ten.

The chain carries TRBV10-1 and TRBJ2-2; no clear D. The sequence was collected from a woman aged 25-40 years who had recovered from COVID-19. Sequenced sample: peripheral blood. CDR3: CASSVDTAGELFF. The CDR3, as DNA: TGCGCCAGCAGTGTAGACACAGCCGGGGAGCTGTTTTTT.